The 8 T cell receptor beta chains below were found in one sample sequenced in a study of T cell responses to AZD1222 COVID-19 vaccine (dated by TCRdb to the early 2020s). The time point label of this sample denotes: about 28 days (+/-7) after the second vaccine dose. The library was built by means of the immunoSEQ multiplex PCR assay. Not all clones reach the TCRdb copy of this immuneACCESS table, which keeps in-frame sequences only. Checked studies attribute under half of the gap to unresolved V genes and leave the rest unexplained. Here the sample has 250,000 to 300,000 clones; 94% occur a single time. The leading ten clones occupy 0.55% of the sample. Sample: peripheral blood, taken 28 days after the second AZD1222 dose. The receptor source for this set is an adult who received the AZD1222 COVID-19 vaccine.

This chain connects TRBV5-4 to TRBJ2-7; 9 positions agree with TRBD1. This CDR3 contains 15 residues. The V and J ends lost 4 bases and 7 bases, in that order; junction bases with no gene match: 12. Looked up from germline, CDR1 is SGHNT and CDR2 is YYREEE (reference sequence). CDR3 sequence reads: CASSLGQGSPSEQYF. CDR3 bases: TGTGCCAGCAGCCTGGGACAGGGCTCACCGAGTGAGCAGTACTTC. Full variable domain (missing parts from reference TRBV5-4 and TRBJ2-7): ETGVTQSPTHLIKTRGQQVTLRCSSQSGHNTVSWYQQALGQGPQFIFQYYREEENGRGNFPPRFSGLQFPNYSSELNVNALELDDSALYLCASSLGQGSPSEQYFGPGTRLTVT.

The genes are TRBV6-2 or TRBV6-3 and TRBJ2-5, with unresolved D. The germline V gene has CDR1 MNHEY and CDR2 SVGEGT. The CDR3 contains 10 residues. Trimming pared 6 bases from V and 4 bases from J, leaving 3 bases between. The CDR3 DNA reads TGTGCCAGCAGCCGAGAGACCCAGTACTTC. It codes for CASSRETQYF.

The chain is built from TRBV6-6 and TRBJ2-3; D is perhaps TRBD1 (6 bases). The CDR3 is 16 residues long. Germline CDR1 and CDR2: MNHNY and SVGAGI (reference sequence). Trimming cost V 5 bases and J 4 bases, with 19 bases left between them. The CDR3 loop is CASSRKAQGSSDTQYF. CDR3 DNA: TGTGCCAGCAGTAGGAAGGCGCAGGGGAGTTCAGATACGCAGTATTTT.

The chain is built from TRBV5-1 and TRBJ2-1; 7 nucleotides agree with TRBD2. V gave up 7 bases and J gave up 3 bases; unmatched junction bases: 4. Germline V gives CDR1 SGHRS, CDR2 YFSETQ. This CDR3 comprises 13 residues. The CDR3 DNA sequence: TGCGCCAGCGGACTAGGGGACTACAATGAGCAGTTCTTC. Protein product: CASGLGDYNEQFF.

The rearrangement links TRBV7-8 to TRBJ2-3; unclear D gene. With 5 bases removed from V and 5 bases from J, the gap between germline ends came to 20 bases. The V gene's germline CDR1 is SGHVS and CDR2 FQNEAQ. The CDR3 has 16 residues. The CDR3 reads CASSLLLAGVVDTQYF. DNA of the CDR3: TGTGCCAGCAGCCTACTACTCGCAGGCGTTGTAGATACGCAGTATTTT.

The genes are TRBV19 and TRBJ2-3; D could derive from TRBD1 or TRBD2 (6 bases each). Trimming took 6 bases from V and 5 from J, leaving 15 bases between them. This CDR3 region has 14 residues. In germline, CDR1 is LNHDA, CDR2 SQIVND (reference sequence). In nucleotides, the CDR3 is TGTGCCAGTAGAGGGGGGCTTGGTGGAGATACGCAGTATTTT. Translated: CASRGGLGGDTQYF.

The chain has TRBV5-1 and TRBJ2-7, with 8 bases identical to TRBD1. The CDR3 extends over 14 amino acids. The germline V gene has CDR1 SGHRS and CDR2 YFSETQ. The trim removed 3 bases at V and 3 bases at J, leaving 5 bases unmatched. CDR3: CASSSTGDNYEQYF. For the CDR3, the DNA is TGCGCCAGCAGCTCGACAGGGGACAACTACGAGCAGTACTTC. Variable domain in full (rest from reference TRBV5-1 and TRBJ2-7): KAGVTQTPRYLIKTRGQQVTLSCSPISGHRSVSWYQQTPGQGLQFLFEYFSETQRNKGNFPGRFSGRQFSNSRSEMNVSTLELGDSALYLCASSSTGDNYEQYFGPGTRLTVT.

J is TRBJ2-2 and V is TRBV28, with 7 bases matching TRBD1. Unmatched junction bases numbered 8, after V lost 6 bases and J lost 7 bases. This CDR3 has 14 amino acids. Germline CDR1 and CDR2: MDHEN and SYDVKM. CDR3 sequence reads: CASSSPGGNGELFF. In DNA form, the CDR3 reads TGTGCCAGCAGCTCTCCAGGGGGTAACGGGGAGCTGTTTTTT.